These 20 T cell receptor beta chains share one sample of origin, sequenced in a study of cytomegalovirus exposure and HLA in healthy donors. It was with 60 Vbeta and 13 Jbeta primers that the PCR ran. The method was immunoSEQ multiplex PCR; TCRdb's version includes in-frame clones alone and lacks a portion of them. The repertoire holds about 180,000 clones, with around three quarters as singletons. The sequenced sample was PBMCs. The receptors originated from a woman aged 30 to 39 in good health and CMV-seronegative.

V is TRBV19 and J is TRBJ1-2, with 11 bases identical to TRBD1. Losses at the gene ends were 4 bases for V and 7 bases for J; bases not matched to a gene: 11. CDR1 and CDR2 from the germline V gene are LNHDA and SQIVND (reference sequence). CDR3 length equals 16 residues. The CDR3 spells CASSTPGQGAVRGYTF. The CDR3 DNA follows: TGTGCCAGTAGTACGCCAGGACAGGGGGCGGTACGTGGCTACACCTTC.

The V gene is TRBV6-1, the J gene TRBJ1-3; D might be TRBD1 (5 bases). The CDR3 runs to 14 residues. Germline CDR1 MNHNS, CDR2 SASEGT. Trimming took off 6 bases at V and 2 bases at J, with 11 bases between the two ends. The CDR3: CASRMQGAGNTIYF. The CDR3 bases are TGTGCCAGCAGGATGCAGGGTGCTGGAAACACCATATATTTT.

The gene calls are TRBV5-1 and TRBJ2-7; 14 bases agree with TRBD2. This CDR3 spans 16 amino acids. J gave up 2 bases and V 4 bases, and 5 bases lay outside the gene matches. The V gene's germline CDR1 is SGHRS and CDR2 YFSETQ. This CDR3 is CASSGGLAGGAYEQYF. CDR3 sequence (DNA): TGCGCCAGCAGCGGCGGACTAGCGGGGGGCGCCTACGAGCAGTACTTC.

The V gene is TRBV5-1, the J gene TRBJ2-2; D is unclear. The CDR3 has 14 residues. CDR1 SGHRS and CDR2 YFSETQ come from the germline V gene. V shed 3 bases and J shed 8 bases, with 14 bases lying between them. CDR3 residues: CASSSSLISGELFF. Here the CDR3 DNA reads TGCGCCAGCAGCTCCTCCCTAATTTCGGGGGAGCTGTTTTTT.

There are a few counts of this clone. V is TRBV29-1 and J is TRBJ1-5, with 8 bases that match TRBD1. Germline trimming cut 6 bases from V and 5 bases from J; bases unmatched to any gene: 6. Germline V CDR1 and CDR2: SQVTM, ANQGSEA. The CDR3 loop spans 13 amino acids. CDR3 sequence reads: CSVVAGGDQPQHF. The DNA of the CDR3 is TGCAGCGTGGTGGCAGGGGGCGATCAGCCCCAGCATTTT. Full variable domain (rest looked up from reference TRBV29-1 and TRBJ1-5): SAVISQKPSRDICQRGTSLTIQCQVDSQVTMMFWYRQQPGQSLTLIATANQGSEATYESGFVIDKFPISRPNLTFSTLTVSNMSPEDSSIYLCSVVAGGDQPQHFGDGTRLSIL.

This clone was seen just once. The chain is built from TRBV18 and TRBJ2-1; 9 nucleotides agree with TRBD1. V gave up 1 base and J gave up 4 bases; unmatched junction bases: 11. CDR1 and CDR2 from the germline V gene are KGHSH and LQKENI. The CDR3 loop spans 18 amino acids. The CDR3 protein is CASSPQVGTGFRYNEQFF. CDR3 nucleotides: TGTGCCAGCTCACCACAGGTTGGGACAGGGTTTAGGTACAATGAGCAGTTCTTC.

The chain couples TRBV18 to TRBJ1-2, with 9 bases matching TRBD1. Germline CDR1 and CDR2: KGHSH and LQKENI. The CDR3 length is 14 residues. Trimming removed 5 bases from V and 8 bases from J; junction bases left unmatched: 9. For the CDR3, the DNA is TGTGCCAGCTCAGCGACCGGGACAGGGACCGGCTACACCTTC. It translates to CASSATGTGTGYTF.

This chain connects TRBV6-1 to TRBJ1-6; weak D call: TRBD1 (6 bases). Trimming removed 8 bases at V and 10 bases at J, with 18 bases between. The germline V gene encodes CDR1 MNHNS and CDR2 SASEGT. The CDR3 consists of 14 residues. The CDR3 nucleotides read TGTGCCAGCTTATTGGGGGGGGGCTTCTCACCCCTCCACTTT. Residues: CASLLGGGFSPLHF.

The chain is built from TRBV5-1 and TRBJ2-7; 9 nucleotides align to TRBD2. V shed 4 bases, J shed 6 bases, and the junction held 11 bases outside the gene matches. This CDR3 spans 15 amino acids. CDR1 is SGHRS and CDR2 is YFSETQ in the germline V gene. Here the CDR3 reads CASSKGGLAGSEQYF. DNA for the CDR3: TGCGCCAGCAGCAAGGGAGGGCTAGCGGGGAGCGAGCAGTACTTC.

J is TRBJ2-3 and V is TRBV7-8, with a weak D call TRBD2 (7 bases). V was clipped by 5 bases and J by 6 bases, with 15 bases between them. Germline CDR1 and CDR2: SGHVS and FQNEAQ. This CDR3 region has 14 residues. CDR3 nucleotide sequence: TGTGCCAGCAGCCACCGCGAGGGGGGGGATACGCAGTATTTT. Amino acids: CASSHREGGDTQYF.

This chain connects TRBV28 to TRBJ1-3; a possible D gene is TRBD1 (5 bases). In germline, CDR1 is MDHEN, CDR2 SYDVKM. Between the trimmed V and J ends, which lost 8 bases and 4 bases, there was a span of 15 bases. The CDR3 is 14 residues long. The CDR3 sequence is CASGAGRRGNTIYF. Written as DNA, the CDR3 is TGTGCCAGCGGAGCAGGGCGCAGGGGAAACACCATATATTTT.

The chain combines TRBV14 with TRBJ2-1, with 8 bases aligning to TRBD2. The CDR3 covers 13 residues. Germline CDR1 SGHDN, CDR2 FVKESK. The V segment lost 7 bases and the J segment 6 bases; nucleotides outside the gene matches: 5. The CDR3 DNA follows: TGTGCCAGCACCACGGGACTAGTCAATGAGCAGTTCTTC. This sequence encodes CASTTGLVNEQFF. Using reference TRBV14 and TRBJ2-1 for the parts outside the CDR3, the full variable domain is EAGVTQFPSHSVIEKGQTVTLRCDPISGHDNLYWYRRVMGKEIKFLLHFVKESKQDESGMPNNRFLAERTGGTYSTLKVQPAELEDSGVYFCASTTGLVNEQFFGPGTRLTVL.

V and J are TRBV29-1 and TRBJ2-7; 9 bases line up with TRBD2. Germline V gene data show CDR1 as SQVTM and CDR2 as ANQGSEA. J was trimmed by 0 bases and V by 3 bases; bases with no gene match: 0. The CDR3 loop spans 13 amino acids. For the CDR3, the DNA is TGCAGCGTTGAGCGGGGGGGCTCCTACGAGCAGTACTTC. Its protein is CSVERGGSYEQYF.

This clone has just a few counts. The V and J genes are TRBV6-1 and TRBJ1-1; TRBD1 matches at 7 bases. J was trimmed by 2 bases and V by 2 bases; bases with no gene match: 5. This CDR3 contains 15 residues. Germline V lookup: CDR1 MNHNS, CDR2 SASEGT. Written as DNA, the CDR3 is TGTGCCAGCAGTGAAAGGGGGCGAGCTAACACTGAAGCTTTCTTT. Protein sequence: CASSERGRANTEAFF.

This clone came up a few times. The CDR3 sequence is CASSLLGANTEAFF. The CDR3 DNA follows: TGCGCCAGCAGCTTGCTTGGGGCGAACACTGAAGCTTTCTTT. The V gene is TRBV5-1, the J gene TRBJ1-1, with D possibly being TRBD1 (5 bases). Trimming shortened V by 1 base and J by 1 base, and 8 bases separated the two germline ends. The CDR3 extends over 14 amino acids. Germline loops: CDR1 SGHRS, CDR2 YFSETQ.

This clone was counted a single time. The chain is built from TRBV4-3 and TRBJ2-1; 7 positions match TRBD1. Trimming at V came to 4 bases and at J to 1 base, leaving 4 bases not matched to a gene. CDR1 LGHNA and CDR2 YSLEER come from the germline V gene. The CDR3 has 15 amino acids. The CDR3 is CASSLRTGSYNEQFF. The CDR3 DNA is TGCGCCAGCAGCCTCCGGACAGGATCCTACAATGAGCAGTTCTTC.

The genes are TRBV6-5 and TRBJ2-5; weak D call: TRBD2 (5 bases). The V gene's germline CDR1 is MNHEY and CDR2 SVGAGI. Trimming left V 2 bases short and J 2 bases short, with 15 bases between. This CDR3 region has 16 residues. The CDR3 reads CASSYGLAGRQETQYF. The CDR3 DNA follows: TGTGCCAGCAGTTACGGGCTAGCCGGACGACAAGAGACCCAGTACTTC.

This clone was observed once. The chain links TRBV30 to TRBJ2-3; D is unresolved. Trimming shortened V by 4 bases and J by 2 bases, and 4 bases separated the two germline ends. CDR3 length: 11 amino acids. The germline V gene encodes CDR1 GTSNPN and CDR2 SVGIG (reference sequence). The CDR3 coding sequence is TGTGCCTGGACCCTCACAGATACGCAGTATTTT. Translated, it gives CAWTLTDTQYF.

V is TRBV5-6 and J is TRBJ2-3; 7 positions agree with TRBD2. The ends lost 7 bases at V and 3 bases at J; junction bases unmatched: 8. The length of the CDR3 is 14 residues. CDR1 SGHDT and CDR2 YYEEEE come from the germline V gene. The DNA for the CDR3 is TGTGCCAGCGCCCGGGCGGGGGTAACAGATACGCAGTATTTT. It encodes CASARAGVTDTQYF.

The chain uses TRBV7-8 and TRBJ2-6; tentative D call: TRBD2 (5 bases). The length of the CDR3 is 17 residues. Germline lookup yields CDR1 SGHVS and CDR2 FQNEAQ. Trimming pared 0 bases from V and 4 bases from J, leaving 13 bases between. The CDR3 nucleotides are TGTGCCAGCAGCTTAGCGGTATCTGGGAGCGGGGCCAACGTCCTGACTTTC. Its translation is CASSLAVSGSGANVLTF.